The 11 T cell receptor beta chains below were found in one sample sequenced in a study of blood T cell repertoires in COVID-19. Libraries were prepared by immunoSEQ multiplex PCR; TCRdb keeps only in-frame clonotypes and omits some of them. Seen here are about 70,000 clones, roughly 87% observed once, and the top ten hold roughly 10%. The sequenced sample consisted of peripheral blood. Receptors originate from a woman aged 18-29 years with acute or convalescent COVID-19.

J is TRBJ2-7 and V is TRBV5-1; 7 bases fit TRBD1. The CDR3 totals 16 residues. The germline CDR1 and CDR2 sequences are SGHRS and YFSETQ. The V segment lost 0 bases and the J segment 0 bases; nucleotides outside the gene matches: 6. CDR3 in amino acids: CASSLEPGQVSYEQYF. The CDR3 DNA sequence: TGCGCCAGCAGCTTGGAGCCCGGACAGGTCTCCTACGAGCAGTACTTC.

In this sample, this clone turned up a few times. The chain recombines TRBV11-2 with TRBJ2-1; maybe TRBD2 (6 bases). V was shortened by 4 bases and J by 7 bases, with 14 bases between the two germline ends. This CDR3 has 14 residues. CDR1 is SGHAT, CDR2 FQNNGV, per germline. CDR3 DNA sequence: TGTGCCAGCAGCTCGGGACTGTGGGGAAATGAGCAGTTCTTC. Protein product: CASSSGLWGNEQFF. The entire variable domain, with the rest obtained from reference TRBV11-2 and TRBJ2-1, is as follows: EAGVAQSPRYKIIEKRQSVAFWCNPISGHATLYWYQQILGQGPKLLIQFQNNGVVDDSQLPKDRFSAERLKGVDSTLKIQPAKLEDSAVYLCASSSGLWGNEQFFGPGTRLTVL.

The chain links TRBV7-6 to TRBJ2-1; 12 positions match TRBD1. The V gene end was trimmed by 5 bases and the J gene end by 7 bases; junction bases not matched to a gene: 6. Germline values: CDR1 SGHVS, CDR2 FNYEAQ. The CDR3 has 15 residues. CDR3 nucleotide sequence: TGTGCCAGCAGCATCGGGACAGGGGGCCCGAATGAGCAGTTCTTC. It translates to CASSIGTGGPNEQFF.

V usage is TRBV30 and J usage is TRBJ1-6; D possibly corresponds to TRBD1 (6 bases). Trimming stripped 0 bases from V and 11 bases from J, with 14 bases between. CDR3 size: 14 residues. Germline loops: CDR1 GTSNPN, CDR2 SVGIG (reference sequence). As DNA, the CDR3 is TGTGCCTGGAGTGTTGGGGGCTACGGGCCACCCCTCCACTTT. Its translation: CAWSVGGYGPPLHF.

The chain has TRBV7-9 and TRBJ2-7, with a possible D match to TRBD2 (6 bases). The CDR3 is 15 amino acids. In germline, CDR1 is SEHNR, CDR2 FQNEAQ (reference sequence). The V and J ends lost 1 base and 7 bases respectively, with 17 bases between them. Written as DNA, the CDR3 is TGTGCCAGCAGCTTAGTCGCGGGGTGGAATGGTGAGCAGTACTTC. Translating gives CASSLVAGWNGEQYF. Based on the CDR3 plus reference TRBV7-9 and TRBJ2-7, the full variable domain is DTGVSQNPRHKITKRGQNVTFRCDPISEHNRLYWYRQTLGQGPEFLTYFQNEAQLEKSRLLSDRFSAERPKGSFSTLEIQRTEQGDSAMYLCASSLVAGWNGEQYFGPGTRLTVT.

This chain connects TRBV19 to TRBJ2-1, with 7 nucleotides matching TRBD2. This CDR3 contains 16 residues. J lost 3 bases, V lost 5 bases, and 10 bases had no gene match. The germline V gene encodes CDR1 LNHDA and CDR2 SQIVND (reference sequence). DNA for the CDR3: TGTGCCAGTAGTCCCTCCCGGACTAGAATCTACAATGAGCAGTTCTTC. Amino acid sequence: CASSPSRTRIYNEQFF.

This chain connects TRBV7-2 to TRBJ1-1; D is perhaps TRBD1 (6 bases). The CDR3 has 16 residues. V was cut by 5 bases and J by 0 bases, with 16 bases left in between. Per the germline V gene, CDR1 is SGHTA and CDR2 is FQGNSA. CDR3: CASSPRTAHMNTEAFF. The DNA for the CDR3 is TGTGCCAGCAGCCCCCGGACAGCCCACATGAACACTGAAGCTTTCTTT.

The chain carries TRBV7-9 and TRBJ2-3; 9 nucleotides match TRBD2. V gave up 11 bases and J gave up 6 bases; unmatched junction bases: 9. CDR1 SEHNR and CDR2 FQNEAQ come from the germline V gene (reference sequence). The CDR3 extends over 13 amino acids. CDR3 protein: CAGGISGGDTQYF. The CDR3 DNA follows: TGTGCCGGGGGGATTAGCGGGGGCGATACGCAGTATTTT.

This clone has only one observation. The rearrangement uses TRBV3-1 (or the pseudogene TRBV3-2) and TRBJ1-6; D not certain. The germline gives CDR1 LGHDT, CDR2 YNNKEL (reference sequence). V shed 5 bases and J shed 5 bases, with 22 bases lying between them. This CDR3 region has 18 residues. CDR3 residues: CASSIHVPIIHHNSPLHF. The CDR3 coding sequence is TGTGCCAGCAGCATACACGTTCCCATCATACATCATAATTCACCCCTCCACTTT.

The chain couples TRBV7-9 to TRBJ1-2; 7 nucleotides align to TRBD1. CDR3 size: 14 residues. From germline, CDR1 is SEHNR and CDR2 FQNEAQ (reference sequence). J was trimmed by 0 bases and V by 4 bases; bases with no gene match: 2. CDR3 sequence (DNA): TGTGCCAGCAGCTGGGGACAGACTAACTATGGCTACACCTTC. It codes for CASSWGQTNYGYTF.

This chain joins TRBV7-8 and TRBJ1-6, with D perhaps TRBD1 (6 bases). V lost 5 bases and J lost 6, with 11 bases in between. The CDR3 length is 14 residues. Germline CDR1 SGHVS, CDR2 FQNEAQ. The CDR3 coding sequence is TGTGCCAGCAGCACAGGACAGACTAATTCACCCCTCCACTTT. Amino acids: CASSTGQTNSPLHF.